This TCR beta chain is drawn from a study of cytomegalovirus exposure and HLA in healthy donors. Study context: Out of about 170 million T cells, an earlier analysis found around 110 million unique TCR beta sequences in total.

This clone was seen ten or more times. Antigen unknown. In the PCR, 60 Vbeta and 13 Jbeta primers were used. The repertoire was sequenced with immunoSEQ multiplex PCR; TCRdb's copy has only in-frame clones and lacks some. This repertoire shows about 110,000 clones, roughly two thirds found once; its top ten account for around 7.7%. CDR3 size: 14 residues. Germline lookup yields CDR1 SGHRS and CDR2 YFSETQ. Germline trimming cut 4 bases from V and 8 bases from J; bases unmatched to any gene: 6. Whole-study results and caveats: CMV serostatus was the sole immune exposure information available. Earlier analysis yielded a pattern in which most TCR beta V segments were productive about 87% or about 30% of the time. TCR beta chain V- and J-gene trimming was linked, in a later analysis, to a missense variant in DCLRE1C.

The sample comprised PBMCs. The chain is built from TRBV5-1 and TRBJ2-4; 10 bases are a match to TRBD1. The receptor was derived from a man in his forties or fifties in good health and CMV-seronegative. CDR3 bases: TGCGCCAGCAGCCGACAGGGGGCGGGAGACATTCAGTACTTC. The encoded protein is CASSRQGAGDIQYF.